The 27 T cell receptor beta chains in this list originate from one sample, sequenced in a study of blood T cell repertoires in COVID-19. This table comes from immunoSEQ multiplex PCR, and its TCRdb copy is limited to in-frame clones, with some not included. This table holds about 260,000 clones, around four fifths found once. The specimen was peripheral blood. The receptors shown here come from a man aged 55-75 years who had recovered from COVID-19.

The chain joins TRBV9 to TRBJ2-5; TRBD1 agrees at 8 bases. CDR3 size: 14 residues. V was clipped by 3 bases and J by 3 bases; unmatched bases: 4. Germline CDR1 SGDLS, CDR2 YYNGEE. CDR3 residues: CASSAEDREETQYF. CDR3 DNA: TGTGCCAGCAGCGCCGAGGACAGGGAAGAGACCCAGTACTTC.

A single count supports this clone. The CDR3: CASSFGLAGGETQYF. The CDR3 coding sequence is TGTGCCAGCAGCTTTGGACTAGCGGGAGGAGAGACCCAGTACTTC. V is TRBV5-8 and J is TRBJ2-5; 14 bases are a match to TRBD2. The germline CDR1 and CDR2 sequences are SGHTS and YDEGEE. V lost 2 bases and J lost 4; bases outside the gene matches: 1. This CDR3 has 15 residues.

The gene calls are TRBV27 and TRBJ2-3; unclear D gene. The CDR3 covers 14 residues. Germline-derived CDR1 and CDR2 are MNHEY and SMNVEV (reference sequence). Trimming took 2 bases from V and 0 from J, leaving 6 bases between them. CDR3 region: CASSLATSTDTQYF. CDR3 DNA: TGTGCCAGCAGTTTAGCTACTAGCACAGATACGCAGTATTTT.

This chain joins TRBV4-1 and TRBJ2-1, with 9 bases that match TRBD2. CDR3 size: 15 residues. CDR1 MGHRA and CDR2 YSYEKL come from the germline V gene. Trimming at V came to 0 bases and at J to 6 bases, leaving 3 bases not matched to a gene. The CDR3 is CASSQDLAGLNEQFF. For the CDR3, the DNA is TGCGCCAGCAGCCAAGATCTAGCGGGGCTCAATGAGCAGTTCTTC.

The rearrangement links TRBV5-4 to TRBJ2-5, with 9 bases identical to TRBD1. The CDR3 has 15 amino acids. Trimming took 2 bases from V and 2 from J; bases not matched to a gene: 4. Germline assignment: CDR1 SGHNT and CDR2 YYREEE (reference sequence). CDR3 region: CASSFWDRAQETQYF. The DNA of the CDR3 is TGTGCCAGCAGCTTTTGGGACAGGGCTCAAGAGACCCAGTACTTC.

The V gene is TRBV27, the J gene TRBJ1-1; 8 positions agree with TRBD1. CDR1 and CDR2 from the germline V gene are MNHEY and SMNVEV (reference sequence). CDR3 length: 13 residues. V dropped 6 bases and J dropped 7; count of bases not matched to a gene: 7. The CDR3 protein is CASSGQGTVEAFF. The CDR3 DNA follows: TGTGCCAGCAGCGGACAGGGTACGGTTGAAGCTTTCTTT.

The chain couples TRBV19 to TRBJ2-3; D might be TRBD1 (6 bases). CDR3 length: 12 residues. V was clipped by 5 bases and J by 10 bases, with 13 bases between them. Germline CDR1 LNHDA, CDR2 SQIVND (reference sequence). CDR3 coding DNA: TGTGCCAGTAGTTTCTTTGGGGGCTCGCAGTATTTT. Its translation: CASSFFGGSQYF.

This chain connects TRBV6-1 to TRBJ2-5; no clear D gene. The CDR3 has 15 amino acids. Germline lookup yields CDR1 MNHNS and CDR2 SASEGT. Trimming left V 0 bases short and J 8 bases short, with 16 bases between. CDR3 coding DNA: TGTGCCAGCAGTGAAGCCCCCCCAGGCACCGGCACCCAGTACTTC. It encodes CASSEAPPGTGTQYF.

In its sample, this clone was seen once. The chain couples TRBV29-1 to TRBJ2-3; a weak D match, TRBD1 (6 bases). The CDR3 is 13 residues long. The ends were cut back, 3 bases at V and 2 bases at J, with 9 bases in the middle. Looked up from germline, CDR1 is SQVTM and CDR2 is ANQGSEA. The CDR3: CSVDRGHTDTQYF. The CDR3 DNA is TGCAGCGTTGACAGGGGACACACAGATACGCAGTATTTT.

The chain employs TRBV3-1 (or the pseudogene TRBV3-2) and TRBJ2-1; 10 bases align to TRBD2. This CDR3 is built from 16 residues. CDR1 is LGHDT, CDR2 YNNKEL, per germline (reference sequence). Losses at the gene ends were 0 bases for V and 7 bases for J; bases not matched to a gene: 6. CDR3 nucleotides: TGTGCCAGCAGCCAAGATGGGCTAGCGGGAGAAAATGAGCAGTTCTTC. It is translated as CASSQDGLAGENEQFF.

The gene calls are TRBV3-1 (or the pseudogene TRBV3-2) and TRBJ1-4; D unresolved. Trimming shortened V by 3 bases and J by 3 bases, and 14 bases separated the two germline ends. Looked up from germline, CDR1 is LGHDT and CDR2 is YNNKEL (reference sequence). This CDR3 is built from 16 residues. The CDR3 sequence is CASSHGRLKSNEKLFF. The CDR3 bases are TGTGCCAGCAGCCACGGCAGGCTGAAGTCTAATGAAAAACTGTTTTTT.

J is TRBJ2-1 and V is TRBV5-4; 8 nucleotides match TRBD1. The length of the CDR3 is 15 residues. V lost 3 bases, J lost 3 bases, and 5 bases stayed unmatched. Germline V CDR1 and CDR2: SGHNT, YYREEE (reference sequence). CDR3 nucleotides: TGTGCCAGCAGCTCCGGCGACAGGGGCTACAATGAGCAGTTCTTC. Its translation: CASSSGDRGYNEQFF.

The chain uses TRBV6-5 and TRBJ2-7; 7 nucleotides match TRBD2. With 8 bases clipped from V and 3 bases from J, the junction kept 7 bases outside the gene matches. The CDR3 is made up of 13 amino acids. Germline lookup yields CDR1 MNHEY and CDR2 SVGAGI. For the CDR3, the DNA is TGTGCCAGCGGGAGCGGGATACACTACGAGCAGTACTTC. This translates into CASGSGIHYEQYF.

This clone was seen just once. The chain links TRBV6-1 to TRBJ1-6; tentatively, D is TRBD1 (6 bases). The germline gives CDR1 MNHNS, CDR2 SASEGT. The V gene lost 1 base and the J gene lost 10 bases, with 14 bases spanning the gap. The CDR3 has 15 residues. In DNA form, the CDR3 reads TGTGCCAGCAGTGAAGGGACAACCAGGGGCTCACCCCTCCACTTT. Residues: CASSEGTTRGSPLHF.

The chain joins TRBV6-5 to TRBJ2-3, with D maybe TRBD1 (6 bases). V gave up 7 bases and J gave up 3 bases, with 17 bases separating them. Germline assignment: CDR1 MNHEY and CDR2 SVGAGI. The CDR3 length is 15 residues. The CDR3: CASILAQGRTDTQYF. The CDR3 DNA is TGTGCCAGCATCTTGGCCCAGGGGAGAACAGATACGCAGTATTTT.

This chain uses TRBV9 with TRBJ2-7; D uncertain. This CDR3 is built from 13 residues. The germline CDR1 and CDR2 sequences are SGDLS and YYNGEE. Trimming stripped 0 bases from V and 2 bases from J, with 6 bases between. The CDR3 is CASSVDPAYEQYF. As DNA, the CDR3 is TGTGCCAGCAGCGTAGACCCAGCCTACGAGCAGTACTTC.

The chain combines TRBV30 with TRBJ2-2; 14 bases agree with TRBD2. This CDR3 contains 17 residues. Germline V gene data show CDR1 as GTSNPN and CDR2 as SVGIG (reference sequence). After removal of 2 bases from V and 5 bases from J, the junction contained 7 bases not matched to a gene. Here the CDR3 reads CAWSQGGLAGVTGELFF. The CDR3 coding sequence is TGTGCCTGGAGTCAGGGGGGACTAGCGGGAGTTACCGGGGAGCTGTTTTTT.

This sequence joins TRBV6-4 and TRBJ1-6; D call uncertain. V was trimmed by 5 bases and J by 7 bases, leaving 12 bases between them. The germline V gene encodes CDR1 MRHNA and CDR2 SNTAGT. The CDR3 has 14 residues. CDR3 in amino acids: CASSQYGWNSPLHF. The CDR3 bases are TGTGCCAGCAGTCAGTATGGTTGGAATTCACCCCTCCACTTT.

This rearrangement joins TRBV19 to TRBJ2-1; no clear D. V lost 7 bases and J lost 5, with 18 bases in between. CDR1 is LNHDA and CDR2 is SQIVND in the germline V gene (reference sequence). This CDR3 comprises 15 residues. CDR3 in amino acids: CASKPGLVNDNEQFF. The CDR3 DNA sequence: TGTGCCAGTAAGCCAGGCCTGGTCAACGACAATGAGCAGTTCTTC.

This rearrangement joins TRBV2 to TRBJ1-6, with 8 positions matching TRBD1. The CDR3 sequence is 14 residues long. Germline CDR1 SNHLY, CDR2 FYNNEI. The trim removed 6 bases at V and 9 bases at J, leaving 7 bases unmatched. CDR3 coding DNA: TGTGCCAGCAGGTCCCAGGGGGCTGGTTCACCCCTCCACTTT. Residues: CASRSQGAGSPLHF. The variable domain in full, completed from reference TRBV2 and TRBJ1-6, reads EPEVTQTPSHQVTQMGQEVILRCVPISNHLYFYWYRQILGQKVEFLVSFYNNEISEKSEIFDDQFSVERPDGSNFTLKIRSTKLEDSAMYFCASRSQGAGSPLHFGNGTRLTVT.

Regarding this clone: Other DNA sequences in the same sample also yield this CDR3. The CDR3 sequence is CASRTPGGYGYTF. CDR3 nucleotide sequence: TGTGCCAGTCGTACCCCAGGAGGCTATGGCTACACCTTC. The chain recombines TRBV19 with TRBJ1-2; D is unclear. The V end lost 8 bases, the J end lost 4 bases, and 14 bases lay between the germline ends. CDR1 is LNHDA and CDR2 is SQIVND in the germline V gene (reference sequence). CDR3 length equals 13 residues.

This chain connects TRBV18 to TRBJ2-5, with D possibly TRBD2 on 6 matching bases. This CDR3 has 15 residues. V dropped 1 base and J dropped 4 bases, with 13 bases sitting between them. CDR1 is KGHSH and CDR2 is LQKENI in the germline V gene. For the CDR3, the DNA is TGTGCCAGCTCACCACAGGGCCGGAGGGGAGAGACCCAGTACTTC. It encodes CASSPQGRRGETQYF.

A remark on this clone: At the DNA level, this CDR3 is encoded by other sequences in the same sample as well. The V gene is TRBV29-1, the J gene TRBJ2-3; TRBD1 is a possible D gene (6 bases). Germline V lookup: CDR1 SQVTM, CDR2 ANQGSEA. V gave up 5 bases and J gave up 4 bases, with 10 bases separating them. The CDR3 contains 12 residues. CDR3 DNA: TGCAGCGTTCGAACAGGGTCAGATACGCAGTATTTT. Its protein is CSVRTGSDTQYF.

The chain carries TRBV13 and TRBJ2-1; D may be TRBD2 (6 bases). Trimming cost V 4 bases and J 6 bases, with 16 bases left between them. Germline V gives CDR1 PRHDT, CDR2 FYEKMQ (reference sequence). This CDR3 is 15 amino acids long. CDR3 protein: CASSSPYSGGNEQFF. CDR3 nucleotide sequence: TGTGCCAGCAGCTCCCCGTACTCCGGGGGCAATGAGCAGTTCTTC.

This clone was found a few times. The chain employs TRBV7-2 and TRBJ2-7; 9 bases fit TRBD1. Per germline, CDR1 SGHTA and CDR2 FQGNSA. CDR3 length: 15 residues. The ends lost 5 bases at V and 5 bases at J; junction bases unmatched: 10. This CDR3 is CASSETGQGYHEQYF. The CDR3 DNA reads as TGTGCCAGCAGCGAAACTGGACAGGGGTACCACGAGCAGTACTTC.

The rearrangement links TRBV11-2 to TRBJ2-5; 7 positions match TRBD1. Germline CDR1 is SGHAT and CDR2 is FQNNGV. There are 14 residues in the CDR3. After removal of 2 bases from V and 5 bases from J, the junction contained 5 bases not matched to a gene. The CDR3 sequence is CASSLSGQIETQYF. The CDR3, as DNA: TGTGCCAGCAGCTTATCGGGACAGATCGAGACCCAGTACTTC.

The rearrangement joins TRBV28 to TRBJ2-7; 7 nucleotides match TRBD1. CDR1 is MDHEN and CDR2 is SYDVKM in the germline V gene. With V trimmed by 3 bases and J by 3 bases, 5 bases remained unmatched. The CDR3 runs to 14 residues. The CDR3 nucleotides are TGTGCCAGCAGTTTTCGGGACAGAGACTACGAGCAGTACTTC. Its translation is CASSFRDRDYEQYF.